This T cell receptor (beta chain) was recovered during a study of Ad26.COV2.S vaccination and SARS-CoV-2 variants. Germline assignment: CDR1 LNHNV and CDR2 YYDKDF (reference sequence). The CDR3 is made up of 15 amino acids. Treatment in this sample: 19 received Ad26.COV2.S at low or high dose, single or two shots; 5 received placebo; per-sample allocation not given. Sampling was performed 63 days after the first vaccine or placebo injection. Method: immunoSEQ multiplex PCR; TCRdb's copy keeps in-frame clones and lacks some. The sample lists about 350,000 clones; approximately 86% were seen once. This sequence was found in a person between 18 and 59 years old who received the Ad26.COV2.S COVID-19 vaccine or a placebo. The V gene is TRBV15, the J gene TRBJ2-5, with D unresolved. TRBJ2-7 explains the end of the DNA better; the J call may be wrong. This specimen consisted of peripheral blood, obtained in a trial of Ad26.COV2.S vaccine versus placebo. The CDR3 region is CATSRDLVLTYEQYF. The DNA of the CDR3 is TGTGCCACCAGCAGAGATTTAGTTCTGACCTACGAGCAGTACTTC.